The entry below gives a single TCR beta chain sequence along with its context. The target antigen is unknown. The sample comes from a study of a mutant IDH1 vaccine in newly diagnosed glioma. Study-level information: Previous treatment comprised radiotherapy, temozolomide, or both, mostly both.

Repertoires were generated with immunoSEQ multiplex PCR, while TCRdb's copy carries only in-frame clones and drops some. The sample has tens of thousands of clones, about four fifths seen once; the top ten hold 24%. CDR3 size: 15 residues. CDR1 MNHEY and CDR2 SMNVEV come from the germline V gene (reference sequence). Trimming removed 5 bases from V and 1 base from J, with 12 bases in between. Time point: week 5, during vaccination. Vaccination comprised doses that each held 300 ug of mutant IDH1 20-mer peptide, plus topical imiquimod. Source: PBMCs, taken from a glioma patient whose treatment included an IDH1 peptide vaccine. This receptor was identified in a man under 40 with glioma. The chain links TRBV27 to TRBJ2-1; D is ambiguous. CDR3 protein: CASSLSGWSYNEQFF. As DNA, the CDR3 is TGTGCCAGCAGTCTCTCCGGGTGGTCCTACAATGAGCAGTTCTTC.